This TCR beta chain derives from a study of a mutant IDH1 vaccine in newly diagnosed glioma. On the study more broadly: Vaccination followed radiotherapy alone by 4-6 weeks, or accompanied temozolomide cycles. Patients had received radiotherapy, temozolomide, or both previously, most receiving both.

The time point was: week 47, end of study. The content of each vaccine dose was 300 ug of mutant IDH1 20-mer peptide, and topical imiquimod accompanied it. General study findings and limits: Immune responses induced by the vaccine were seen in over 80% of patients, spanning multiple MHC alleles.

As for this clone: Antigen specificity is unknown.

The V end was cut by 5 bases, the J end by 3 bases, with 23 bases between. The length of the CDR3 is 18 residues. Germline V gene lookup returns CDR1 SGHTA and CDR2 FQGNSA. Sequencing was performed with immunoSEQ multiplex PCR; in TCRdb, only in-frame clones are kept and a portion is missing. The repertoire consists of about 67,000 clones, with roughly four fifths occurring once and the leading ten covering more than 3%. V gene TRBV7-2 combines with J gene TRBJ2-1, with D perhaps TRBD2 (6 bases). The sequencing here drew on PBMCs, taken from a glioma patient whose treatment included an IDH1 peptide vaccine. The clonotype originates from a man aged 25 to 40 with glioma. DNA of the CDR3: TGTGCCAGCAGCCCCAGGCCTAATTTCGGGACTGGCTACAATGAGCAGTTCTTC. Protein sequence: CASSPRPNFGTGYNEQFF.